This T cell receptor beta chain comes out of a study of blood T cell repertoires in COVID-19. Study-level background: Specimens from acute and convalescent COVID-19 originated in the United States, Italy and Spain. PBMCs, B-cell-depleted T cells, or T cells provided the cDNA or gDNA that made up the material.

The authors' processing: Amplifying reference gene primers gave estimates of nucleated cell counts. Produced via immunoSEQ multiplex PCR; TCRdb's table is partial and in-frame only. That table furnishes V, J and clone size, whereas the DNA furnished D and trimming. Counted here are roughly 340,000 clones, about 90% occurring once; the ten biggest clones make up about 6%. Patients in Seattle were enrolled during active infection, then followed longitudinally. The CDR3 totals 15 residues. Looked up from germline, CDR1 is SGHVS and CDR2 is FNYEAQ. J gave up 4 bases and V 5 bases, and 8 bases lay outside the gene matches.

The J gene is TRBJ2-3, the V gene TRBV7-6, with 8 bases that match TRBD1. The source material was peripheral blood. This clonotype originated in a woman aged 50 to 60 with COVID-19, enrolled during active disease. The CDR3 reads CASSLRDRNSDTQYF. The CDR3 DNA is TGTGCCAGCAGCCTCCGGGACAGGAACTCAGATACGCAGTATTTT.